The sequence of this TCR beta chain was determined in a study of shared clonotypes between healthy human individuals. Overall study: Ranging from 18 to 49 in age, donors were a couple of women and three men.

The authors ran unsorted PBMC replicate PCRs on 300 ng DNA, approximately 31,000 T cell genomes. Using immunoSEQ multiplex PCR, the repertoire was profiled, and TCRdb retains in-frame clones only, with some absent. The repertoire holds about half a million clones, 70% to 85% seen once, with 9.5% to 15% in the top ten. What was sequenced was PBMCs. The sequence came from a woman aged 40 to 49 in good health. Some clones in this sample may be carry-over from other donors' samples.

The CDR3 DNA sequence: TGCGCCAGCAGCCCCCAGGGGGGGACATTATATAGCAATCAGCCCCAGCATTTT. Protein: CASSPQGGTLYSNQPQHF. The genes are TRBV4-1 and TRBJ1-5, with 7 bases fitting TRBD1. The CDR3 runs to 18 residues. Germline CDR1 reads MGHRA; CDR2 reads YSYEKL. Trimming at V came to 4 bases and at J to 0 bases, leaving 12 bases not matched to a gene.